This is a list of T cell receptor beta chains from one sample in a study of blood T cells in healthy people across ages. One entry per CDR3 protein, called by TCRdb with MiXCR from the 5' RACE reads. The sample lists 1,300,000 or so distinct CDR3 sequences; 59% were seen once. Sequencing was carried out using blood. The receptors stem from a man younger than 35 in good health. The CDR3 runs from the conserved cysteine through the conserved F or W. A D gene is named only where the DNA matches it firmly. Clone size is shown for a subset of rows, as once, few, many or a class of expanded clone.

>TRBV6-5|.|TRBJ2-7|TRBD1
TGTGCCGGCAGCAAACGGGACAGGGAAAGCTACGAGCAGTACTTC
CAGSKRDRESYEQYF
>TRBV29-1|few|TRBJ1-4|.
TGCAGCGTGACTACGGCGGGGAAAAAACTGTTTTTT
CSVTTAGKKLFF
>TRBV11-2|.|TRBJ2-1|.
TGCGCCAGCAGCCAAGATTACGGGCCCCAGTTCTTC
CASSQDYGPQFF
>TRBV21-1|.|TRBJ1-3|.
TGTGCCAGCAGCAAAGGTTGGATAACCCGCGGACCCTACTCTGGAAACACCATATATTTT
CASSKGWITRGPYSGNTIYF
>TRBV10-1|.|TRBJ2-3|TRBD1
TGCGCCATCCTCGGGACAGATATCACAGATACGCAGTATTTT
CAILGTDITDTQYF
>TRBV10-3|.|TRBJ1-5|.
TGTGCCATCAGTGAGTCTGGCAGAAAATATAGCAATCAGCCCCAGCATTTT
CAISESGRKYSNQPQHF
>TRBV7-2|once|TRBJ2-2|TRBD1
TGTGCCAGCAGCGACGACAGGGGGCTAACCGGGGAGCTGTTTTTT
CASSDDRGLTGELFF
>TRBV5-1|.|TRBJ2-1|TRBD2
TGCGCCAGCAGCTTATATACTAGCGGGGAATACAATGAGCAGTTCTTC
CASSLYTSGEYNEQFF
>TRBV6-2/TRBV6-3|.|TRBJ2-7|.
TGTGCCAGCAGCCGCGGGATCAGGTCCATTGCCTACGAGCAGTACTTC
CASSRGIRSIAYEQYF
>TRBV27|.|TRBJ1-1|.
TGTGCCAGCAGTTTAGGTAGACTCACGGGAGCTTTCTTT
CASSLGRLTGAFF
>TRBV6-2/TRBV6-3|.|TRBJ2-4|.
TGTGCCAGCAGTGACGATAGCGGAAACATTCAGTACTTC
CASSDDSGNIQYF
>TRBV20-1|once|TRBJ2-1|TRBD2
TGCAGTGCTAGAGATGGACTAGCAGCCAATAATGAGCAGTTCTTC
CSARDGLAANNEQFF
>TRBV25-1|once|TRBJ2-1|.
TGTGCCAGCAGTGCTGATCGAGGCGATGAGCAGTTCTTC
CASSADRGDEQFF
>TRBV20-1|.|TRBJ2-2|.
TGCAGTGCTAGGGTGTCCACCGGGGAGCTGTTTTTT
CSARVSTGELFF
>TRBV4-1|.|TRBJ2-1|TRBD1
TGCGCCAGCAGCCAACCCGGGACAGGGGGCGGAGGGCAGTTCTTC
CASSQPGTGGGGQFF
>TRBV7-2|.|TRBJ2-3|TRBD2
TGTGCCAGCAGCTTAGTTAGCGGGGGGAACACAGATACGCAGTATTTT
CASSLVSGGNTDTQYF
>TRBV20-1|.|TRBJ2-7|.
TGCAGTGCTAGCCGAAACGACTGGGCCTACGAGCAGTACTTC
CSASRNDWAYEQYF
>TRBV18|few|TRBJ2-5|TRBD1
TGTGCCAGCTCAAGACGTCCGACAGGGGTAACAGAGACCCAGTACTTC
CASSRRPTGVTETQYF
>TRBV11-1|.|TRBJ2-7|.
TGTGCCAGCGCGTCGGAGGCAATTCAGTACTTC
CASASEAIQYF
>TRBV4-2|many|TRBJ2-3|TRBD2
TGTGCCAGCAGCCAAGCCCAAGCGGGAGGGTCAGATACGCAGTATTTT
CASSQAQAGGSDTQYF
>TRBV10-3|few|TRBJ2-7|.
TGTGCCATCAGTTCCCGCTCCTACGAGCAGTACTTC
CAISSRSYEQYF
>TRBV20-1|many|TRBJ2-7|.
TGCAGTGCTAGCGACAGGCCGAGCTCCTACGAGCAGTACTTC
CSASDRPSSYEQYF
>TRBV7-2|.|TRBJ1-5|.
TGTGCCATCGCGAAGGGCGGAGGGGGGAGCAATCAGCCCCAGCATTTT
CAIAKGGGGSNQPQHF
>TRBV7-9|.|TRBJ2-3|.
TGTGCCAGCAGCTATAGCGAAACAGATACGCAGTATTTT
CASSYSETDTQYF
>TRBV27|.|TRBJ1-4|TRBD1
TGTGCCAGCAGGCGGGACAGGACTAATGAAAAACTGTTTTTT
CASRRDRTNEKLFF
>TRBV5-6|.|TRBJ2-5|TRBD2
TGTGCCAGCAGCTTTTTGGGACTAGCGGGGGGACTCCAAGAGACCCAGTACTTC
CASSFLGLAGGLQETQYF
>TRBV4-1|.|TRBJ2-7|.
TGCGCCAGCAGCCATGCAGGGAAGAACGAGCAGTACTTC
CASSHAGKNEQYF
>TRBV18|once|TRBJ2-3|.
TGTGCCAGCCTAGGGACACCGAGCACAGATACGCAGTATTTT
CASLGTPSTDTQYF
>TRBV7-9|.|TRBJ1-2|.
TGTGCCTCTGCAGATGGCGGAGACTATGGCTACACCTTC
CASADGGDYGYTF
>TRBV12-3/TRBV12-4|.|TRBJ2-5|.
TGTGCCAGCAGTTTAGAGACCCGGGTAGAGACCCAGTACTTC
CASSLETRVETQYF
>TRBV9|.|TRBJ2-1|TRBD2
TGTGCCAGCAGCGTAGGGGGCGGGGGTCGAGAGCAGTTCTTC
CASSVGGGGREQFF
>TRBV12-3/TRBV12-4|.|TRBJ1-1|.
TGTGCCAGCAGTTTTAAGCAGAACACTGAAGCTTTCTTT
CASSFKQNTEAFF
>TRBV28|.|TRBJ2-7|.
TGTGCCAGCACGTGGGATGGCTACGAGCAGTACTTC
CASTWDGYEQYF
>TRBV29-1|.|TRBJ2-5|TRBD1
TGCAGCGTTGAGACAGGGATGGAGACCCAGTACTTC
CSVETGMETQYF
>TRBV7-9|few|TRBJ2-7|.
TGTGCCAGCGGGACCTGGACGGGGAGCTCCTACGAGCAGTACTTC
CASGTWTGSSYEQYF
>TRBV2|.|TRBJ2-7|.
TGTGCCGGGCAGCGTGTCCTAAGCTCCTACGAGCAGTACTTC
CAGQRVLSSYEQYF
>TRBV4-1|.|TRBJ1-1|.
TGCGCCAGCAGCCAAGAGAGGGCGGACTACTCAAAGGGTGGCGCTTTCTTT
CASSQERADYSKGGAFF
>TRBV28|.|TRBJ2-3|.
TGTGCCAGCAGTAAGATCTGGTCCGTCGGACGATCCACAGATACGCAGTATTTT
CASSKIWSVGRSTDTQYF
>TRBV5-1|.|TRBJ2-2|TRBD2
TGCGCCAGCAGCCCGGGGAGGACTAGCGGGAGCACCGGGGAGCTGTTTTTT
CASSPGRTSGSTGELFF
>TRBV6-2/TRBV6-3|.|TRBJ2-1|.
TGTGCCAGCAGTTACCAAGACGAAACCAATGAGCAGTTCTTC
CASSYQDETNEQFF
>TRBV21-1|.|TRBJ1-2|.
TGTGCCAGCATCACAAAGTATGAGCAGGGGGCGTGTGGCTACACCTTC
CASITKYEQGACGYTF
>TRBV6-1|few|TRBJ1-1|TRBD1
TGTGCCAGCAGGGGCCAGAACAGGGGCTCTCACACTGAAGCTTTCTTT
CASRGQNRGSHTEAFF
>TRBV5-1|many|TRBJ2-7|TRBD2
TGTGCCAGCAGTTTAGCGGGGGACTCCTACGAGCAGTACTTC
CASSLAGDSYEQYF
>TRBV20-1|once|TRBJ1-5|TRBD1
TGCAGTGCTGTACAGGGGGACCTTCAGCCCCAGCATTTT
CSAVQGDLQPQHF
>TRBV7-2|.|TRBJ2-7|.
TGTGCCAGCAGCTTCGATTTCAGGGTCTACGAGCAGTACTTC
CASSFDFRVYEQYF
>TRBV29-1|.|TRBJ2-5|.
TGTAGTGCAACAGCTTCCCAAGAGACCCAGTACTTC
CSATASQETQYF
>TRBV29-1|.|TRBJ1-2|.
TGCAGCGTTGAGCACTACTATGGCTACACCTTC
CSVEHYYGYTF
>TRBV25-1|.|TRBJ1-2|.
TGTGCCAGCAGTCAGTCTTGGCCGGGGGGAAATGGCTACACCTTC
CASSQSWPGGNGYTF
>TRBV27|.|TRBJ1-2|.
TGTGCCAGCAGGAGCCTGGGAGGGAACTATGGCTACACCTTC
CASRSLGGNYGYTF
>TRBV2|.|TRBJ1-6|.
TGTGCCAGCAGTGACGGACAGTCAAGCTTTTTTTCTTCACCCCTCCACTTT
CASSDGQSSFFSSPLHF
>TRBV3-1|.|TRBJ1-2|TRBD1
TGTGCCAGCAGCACAAGACAGGGCCTGGACTATGGCTACACCTTC
CASSTRQGLDYGYTF
>TRBV27|.|TRBJ2-2|.
TGTGCCAGCAGTTTCCAGATGACCGGGGAGCTGTTTTTT
CASSFQMTGELFF
>TRBV27|.|TRBJ1-2|.
TGTGCCAGCAGTCCTATGGGGGGGGGTTATGGCTACACCTTC
CASSPMGGGYGYTF
>TRBV7-9|.|TRBJ2-1|.
TGTGCCAGCAGCGCGGTTCGCGGGACGTACAATGAGCAGTTCTTC
CASSAVRGTYNEQFF
>TRBV7-2|.|TRBJ2-1|.
TGTGCCAGCACCTCGGGTAGCACGAGCTCCTACAATGAGCAGTTCTTC
CASTSGSTSSYNEQFF
>TRBV15|.|TRBJ2-5|.
TGTGCCACCAGCGGGGATTCGGCGGGGCAAGAGACCCAGTACTTC
CATSGDSAGQETQYF
>TRBV7-2|.|TRBJ2-5|.
TGTGCCAGCAGCTTATTTGGGGGGCCGGAGACCCAGTACTTC
CASSLFGGPETQYF
>TRBV20-1|.|TRBJ2-3|.
TGTTCCTCTACCTGGGGGGCCAGGGTTGTAGATACGCAGTATTTT
CSSTWGARVVDTQYF
>TRBV27|.|TRBJ1-1|TRBD1
TGTGCCAGCAGCGGCAGGGGGTACACTGAAGCTTTCTTT
CASSGRGYTEAFF